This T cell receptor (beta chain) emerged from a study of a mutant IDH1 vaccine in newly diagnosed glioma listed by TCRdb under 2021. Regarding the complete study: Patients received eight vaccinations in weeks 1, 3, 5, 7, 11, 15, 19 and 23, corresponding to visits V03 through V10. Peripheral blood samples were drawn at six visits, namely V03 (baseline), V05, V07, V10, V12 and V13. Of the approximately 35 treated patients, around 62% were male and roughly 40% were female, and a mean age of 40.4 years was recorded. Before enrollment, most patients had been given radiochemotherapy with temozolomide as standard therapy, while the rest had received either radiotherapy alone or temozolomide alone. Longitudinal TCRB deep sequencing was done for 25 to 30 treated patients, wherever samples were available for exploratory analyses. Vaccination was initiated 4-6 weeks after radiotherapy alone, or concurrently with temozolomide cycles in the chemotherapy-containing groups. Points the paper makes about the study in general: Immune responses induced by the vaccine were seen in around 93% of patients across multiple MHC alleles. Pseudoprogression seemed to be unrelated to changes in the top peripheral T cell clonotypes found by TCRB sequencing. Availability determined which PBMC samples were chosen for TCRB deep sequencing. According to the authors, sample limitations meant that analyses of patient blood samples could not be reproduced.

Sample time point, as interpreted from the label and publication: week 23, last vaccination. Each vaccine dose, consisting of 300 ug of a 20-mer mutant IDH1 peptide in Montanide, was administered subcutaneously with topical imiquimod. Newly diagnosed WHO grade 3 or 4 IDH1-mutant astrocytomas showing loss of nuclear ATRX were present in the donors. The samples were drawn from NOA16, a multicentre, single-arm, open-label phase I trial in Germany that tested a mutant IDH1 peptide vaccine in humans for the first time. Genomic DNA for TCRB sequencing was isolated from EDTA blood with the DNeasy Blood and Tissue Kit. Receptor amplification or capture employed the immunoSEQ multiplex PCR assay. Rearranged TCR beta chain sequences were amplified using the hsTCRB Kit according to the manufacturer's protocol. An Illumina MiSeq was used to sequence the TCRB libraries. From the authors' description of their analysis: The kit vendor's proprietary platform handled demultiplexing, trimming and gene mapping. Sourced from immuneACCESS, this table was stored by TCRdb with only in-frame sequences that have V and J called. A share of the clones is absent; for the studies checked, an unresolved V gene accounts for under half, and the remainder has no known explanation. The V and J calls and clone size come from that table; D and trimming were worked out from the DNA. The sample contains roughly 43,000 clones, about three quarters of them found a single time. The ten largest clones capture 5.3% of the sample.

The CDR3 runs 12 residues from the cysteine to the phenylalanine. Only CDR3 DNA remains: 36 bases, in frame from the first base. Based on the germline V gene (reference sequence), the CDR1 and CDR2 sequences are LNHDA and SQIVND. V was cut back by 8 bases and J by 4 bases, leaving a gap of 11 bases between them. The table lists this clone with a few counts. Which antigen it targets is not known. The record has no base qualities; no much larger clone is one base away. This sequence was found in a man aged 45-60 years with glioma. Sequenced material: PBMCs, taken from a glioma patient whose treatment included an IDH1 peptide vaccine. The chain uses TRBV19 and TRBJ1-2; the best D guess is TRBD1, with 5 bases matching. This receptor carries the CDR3 CASGRGGYGYTF. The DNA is TGTGCCAGTGGAAGGGGTGGCTATGGCTACACCTTC.